These 20 T cell receptor beta chains were all obtained from the same sample, sequenced in a study of cytomegalovirus exposure and HLA in healthy donors (TCRdb year 2017). Library creation used the immunoSEQ multiplex PCR assay. For the multiplex PCR, a mixture combining 60 forward primers for TCR Vbeta segments and 13 reverse primers for TCR Jbeta segments was used. The immuneACCESS repertoire file appears here via TCRdb, limited to in-frame rearrangements. These files lack a portion of the clones; in checked studies, under half of the deficit traces to unresolved V genes, and the cause of the others is not known. The sample contains about 130,000 clones, approximately 80% of them found a single time. The leading ten clones occupy 3% of the sample. Sequenced: PBMCs. The receptors derive from a woman under 30 in good health and CMV-seropositive.

The rearrangement links TRBV6-1 to TRBJ2-2; TRBD1 aligns across 7 bases. The CDR3 loop spans 13 amino acids. Germline V gene sequence: CDR1 MNHNS, CDR2 SASEGT. After removal of 0 bases from V and 9 bases from J, the junction contained 1 base not matched to a gene. In DNA form, the CDR3 reads TGTGCCAGCAGTGAAGCAGGGGGCCGGGAGCTGTTTTTT. As protein: CASSEAGGRELFF.

V and J are TRBV7-3 and TRBJ2-3, with D perhaps matching TRBD1 (6 bases). Trimming removed 6 bases from V and 2 bases from J, with 12 bases in between. The CDR3 contains 14 residues. The V gene's germline CDR1 is SGHTA and CDR2 FQGTGA. The CDR3 sequence is CASSSTGSTDTQYF. CDR3 nucleotide sequence: TGTGCCAGCAGTTCGACAGGATCCACAGATACGCAGTATTTT.

There are a few counts of this clone. The gene calls are TRBV12-5 and TRBJ1-2; 12 nucleotides agree with TRBD1. This CDR3 spans 15 amino acids. Trimming took 4 bases from V and 8 from J; bases not matched to a gene: 8. Germline CDR1 and CDR2: LGHNT and FRNRAP. Written as DNA, the CDR3 is TGTGCTAGTGGTTACACCGGGACAGGGGGCAACGGCTACACCTTC. It codes for CASGYTGTGGNGYTF.

The chain couples TRBV10-3 to TRBJ2-1, with TRBD2 as a possible D gene (5 bases). Trimming removed 2 bases at V and 6 bases at J, with 14 bases between. The CDR3 spans 15 residues. Germline V gene data show CDR1 as ENHRY and CDR2 as SYGVKD. CDR3: CAISEKSSSTNEQFF. The CDR3 DNA follows: TGTGCCATCAGTGAGAAGTCTAGCAGTACCAATGAGCAGTTCTTC.

A single count supports this clone. V gene TRBV6-5 combines with J gene TRBJ2-3, with D possibly being TRBD2 (7 bases). Trimming stripped 10 bases from V and 0 bases from J, with 14 bases between. This CDR3 is built from 14 residues. Per germline, CDR1 MNHEY and CDR2 SVGAGI. The CDR3 DNA reads TGTGCCACAAAGAGGGGGGGTAGCACAGATACGCAGTATTTT. It encodes CATKRGGSTDTQYF.

CDR3 nucleotides: TGTGCCACCAGGGCGGGGGGCGGTTTACAGCCCCAGCATTTT. As protein: CATRAGGGLQPQHF. This chain links TRBV15 with TRBJ1-5; a possible D gene is TRBD1 (6 bases). Trimming took off 6 bases at V and 7 bases at J, with 16 bases between the two ends. The CDR3 covers 14 residues. CDR1 is LNHNV, CDR2 YYDKDF, per germline (reference sequence).

In the case of this clone: The same CDR3 is also encoded by other DNA sequences in this sample. The rearrangement uses TRBV7-9 and TRBJ2-2; D is unclear. The CDR3 totals 12 residues. V dropped 5 bases and J dropped 5 bases, with 6 bases sitting between them. Germline V lookup: CDR1 SEHNR, CDR2 FQNEAQ (reference sequence). The CDR3 is CASSRDTGELFF. In DNA, the CDR3 is TGTGCCAGCAGCCGAGATACCGGGGAGCTGTTTTTT.

This chain joins TRBV2 and TRBJ1-3, with D unresolved. Germline CDR1 and CDR2: SNHLY and FYNNEI. The CDR3 totals 15 residues. V lost 5 bases to trimming and J lost 0 bases, with 11 bases between them. The DNA for the CDR3 is TGTGCCAGCAGTCCCCAGGTACGCTCTGGAAACACCATATATTTT. Translation: CASSPQVRSGNTIYF.

In its sample, this clone was seen a few times. V gene TRBV30 combines with J gene TRBJ2-3, with D possibly matching TRBD2 (5 bases). Trimming shortened V by 0 bases and J by 2 bases, and 21 bases separated the two germline ends. CDR1 is GTSNPN, CDR2 SVGIG, per germline (reference sequence). This CDR3 region has 18 residues. The DNA for the CDR3 is TGTGCCTGGAGTGTACTACTCGAGAGGGTGTACCCCACAGATACGCAGTATTTT. Translated: CAWSVLLERVYPTDTQYF.

This rearrangement joins TRBV6-6 to TRBJ2-7, with a possible D match to TRBD2 (5 bases). CDR3 length equals 14 residues. Germline loops: CDR1 MNHNY, CDR2 SVGAGI (reference sequence). Trimming took off 7 bases at V and 4 bases at J, with 17 bases between the two ends. Written as DNA, the CDR3 is TGTGCCAGCACCCCTCCGGGAACCCATTACGAGCAGTACTTC. It yields the protein CASTPPGTHYEQYF.

This clone was found once. The V gene is TRBV14, the J gene TRBJ2-5; D not resolved. The V gene's germline CDR1 is SGHDN and CDR2 FVKESK. The CDR3 is made up of 15 amino acids. V was clipped by 4 bases and J by 7 bases, with 19 bases between them. In DNA form, the CDR3 reads TGTGCCAGCAGCCTGAGCTATCTAAACCCGGGGACCCAGTACTTC. Its protein product is CASSLSYLNPGTQYF. Based on the CDR3 plus reference TRBV14 and TRBJ2-5, the full variable domain is EAGVTQFPSHSVIEKGQTVTLRCDPISGHDNLYWYRRVMGKEIKFLLHFVKESKQDESGMPNNRFLAERTGGTYSTLKVQPAELEDSGVYFCASSLSYLNPGTQYFGPGTRLLVL.

The V gene is TRBV7-2, the J gene TRBJ1-1; no clear D. This CDR3 is 13 amino acids long. The V gene lost 5 bases and the J gene lost 1 base, with 8 bases spanning the gap. Germline lookup yields CDR1 SGHTA and CDR2 FQGNSA. The CDR3 region is CASSADWNTEAFF. As DNA, the CDR3 is TGTGCCAGCAGCGCGGACTGGAACACTGAAGCTTTCTTT.

V and J are TRBV6-5 and TRBJ2-3; 9 nucleotides align to TRBD2. Germline CDR1 is MNHEY and CDR2 is SVGAGI. Trimming removed 6 bases from V and 6 bases from J; junction bases left unmatched: 10. The CDR3 sequence is 15 residues long. CDR3 bases: TGTGCCAGCAGGGATGGCGGGGGGGCTTGGGATACGCAGTATTTT. Protein sequence: CASRDGGGAWDTQYF.

This clone was counted a single time. The chain is built from TRBV2 and TRBJ2-2, with a weak D call TRBD1 (6 bases). The CDR3 has 14 residues. V lost 6 bases to trimming and J lost 2 bases, with 10 bases between them. Germline CDR1 reads SNHLY; CDR2 reads FYNNEI. CDR3 residues: CASSPDSNTGELFF. The CDR3 DNA reads TGTGCCAGCAGCCCGGACAGCAACACCGGGGAGCTGTTTTTT.

The chain employs TRBV2 and TRBJ2-7, with TRBD1 matching 11 bases. There are 15 residues in the CDR3. CDR1 SNHLY and CDR2 FYNNEI come from the germline V gene. The J segment lost 6 bases and the V segment lost 5 bases, leaving 9 bases of the junction unmatched. This CDR3 reads CASSRVGTGGLEQYF. The CDR3 bases are TGTGCCAGCAGTCGAGTGGGGACAGGGGGGCTCGAGCAGTACTTC.

Points on this clone: An end of the junction does not agree with germline; a read error may underlie this. The chain carries TRBV7-7 and TRBJ2-1, with D perhaps matching TRBD1 (5 bases). The CDR3 contains 16 residues. The germline V gene encodes CDR1 SSHAT and CDR2 FNYEAQ (reference sequence). CDR3 nucleotides: TGTGCTAGCAGCTTTGAGCTTCTAGGGGCAAACAATGAGCAGTTCTTC. It translates to CASSFELLGANNEQFF.

By share, this clone counts as medium-sized. The chain couples TRBV25-1 to TRBJ2-1, with 8 bases lining up with TRBD1. The CDR3 contains 16 residues. The ends lost 5 bases at V and 5 bases at J; junction bases unmatched: 11. Per germline, CDR1 MGHDK and CDR2 SYGVNS. As DNA, the CDR3 is TGTGCCAGCAGTCTAACAGGACAGGGATCGAACAATGAGCAGTTCTTC. This encodes CASSLTGQGSNNEQFF.

The V gene is TRBV29-1, the J gene TRBJ2-1, with 9 bases matching TRBD1. The length of the CDR3 is 16 residues. After removal of 1 base from V and 4 bases from J, the junction contained 8 bases not matched to a gene. The germline gives CDR1 SQVTM, CDR2 ANQGSEA. For the CDR3, the DNA is TGCAGCGTTGAAGGACTTGGGACAGGGCGTTACAATGAGCAGTTCTTC. This gives the protein CSVEGLGTGRYNEQFF.

The V gene is TRBV6-4, the J gene TRBJ1-2; the D is unclear. Trimming removed 3 bases at V and 6 bases at J, with 14 bases between. This CDR3 has 14 amino acids. Germline CDR1 MRHNA, CDR2 SNTAGT. The CDR3 bases are TGTGCCAGCAGTGATGGTCTGGGTGAGGATGGCTACACCTTC. Protein sequence: CASSDGLGEDGYTF.

This clone was counted once. The chain links TRBV19 to TRBJ1-2; D gene uncertain. Looked up from germline, CDR1 is LNHDA and CDR2 is SQIVND (reference sequence). This CDR3 is built from 11 residues. The V end was cut by 3 bases, the J end by 12 bases, with 11 bases between. CDR3 in amino acids: CASSIGSWHTF. The CDR3 DNA is TGTGCCAGTAGTATTGGGAGTTGGCACACCTTC.